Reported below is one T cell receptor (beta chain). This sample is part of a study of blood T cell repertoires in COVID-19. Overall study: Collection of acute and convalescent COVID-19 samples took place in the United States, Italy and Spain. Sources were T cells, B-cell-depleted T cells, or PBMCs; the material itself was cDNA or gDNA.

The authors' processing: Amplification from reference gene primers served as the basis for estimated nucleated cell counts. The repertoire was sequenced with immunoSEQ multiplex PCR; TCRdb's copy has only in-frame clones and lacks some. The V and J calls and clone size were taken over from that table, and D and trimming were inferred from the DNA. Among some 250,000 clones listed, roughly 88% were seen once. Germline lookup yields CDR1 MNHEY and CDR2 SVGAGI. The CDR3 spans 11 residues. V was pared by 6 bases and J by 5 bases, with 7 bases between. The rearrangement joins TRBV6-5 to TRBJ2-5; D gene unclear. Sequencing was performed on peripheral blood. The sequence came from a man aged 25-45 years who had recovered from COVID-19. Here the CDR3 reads CASRATETQYF. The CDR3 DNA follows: TGTGCCAGCAGAGCTACCGAGACCCAGTACTTC.